The clone carrying this TCR beta chain is classed as medium-sized. Its antigen is not known. TCRdb re-derived calls from the 5' RACE reads in MiXCR, one entry per CDR3 protein. The table includes 3,500 to 5,000 distinct CDR3 sequences, roughly 7% detected once. Time point described: sample taken at primary tumor resection. The cohort: some 73 early-stage, untreated non-small cell lung cancer patients. Sequencing was performed on whole RNA extracted from tumor and nontumor lung tissue, or from frozen PBMC, and the material was left unsorted. The data originate from a study of spatial heterogeneity in lung cancer. Study summary: A strong correlation was found between TCR transcript counts in tumor regions and a T cell module score derived from matched bulk RNA-seq. Raw-read counts averaged over ten per unique TCR and UMI combination.

General study results and limits: Tumor mutation count correlated with how many alpha and beta TCRs expanded intratumorally.

This sequence was found in a male donor with early-stage non-small cell lung cancer. The sequenced sample was lung tumor tissue, obtained at surgery.

The CDR3 sequence is CASSRQMNTEAFF. DNA for the CDR3: TGCGCCAGCAGCCGACAGATGAACACTGAAGCTTTCTTT. J is TRBJ1-1 and V is TRBV5-1; possible D gene TRBD1, 5 bases. This CDR3 spans 13 amino acids. CDR1 SGHRS and CDR2 YFSETQ come from the germline V gene. V gave up 4 bases and J gave up 0 bases, with 7 bases separating them. Full variable domain (remainder filled in from reference TRBV5-1 and TRBJ1-1): KAGVTQTPRYLIKTRGQQVTLSCSPISGHRSVSWYQQTPGQGLQFLFEYFSETQRNKGNFPGRFSGRQFSNSRSEMNVSTLELGDSALYLCASSRQMNTEAFFGQGTRLTVV.